The sample holds a few counts of the clone carrying this T cell receptor (beta chain). Its target is not known. The germline V gene encodes CDR1 SNHLY and CDR2 FYNNEI. Losses at the gene ends were 2 bases for V and 4 bases for J; bases not matched to a gene: 9. The CDR3 spans 17 residues. TCRdb recomputed calls from the 5' RACE reads with MiXCR, one row per CDR3 protein. The repertoire holds 300,000 to 400,000 distinct CDR3 sequences, roughly an eighth seen once, with roughly 7% in the top ten. The sample belongs to a study of identical twins. Study observations and caveats: The study found that models underestimated out-of-frame TCR alpha sharing in monozygotic twins.

The same sample was also used in a study of yellow fever vaccine responses in identical twins.

V usage is TRBV2 and J usage is TRBJ2-1; 9 bases match TRBD1. This TCR derives from a woman aged 18-29 years in good health. Sequences were obtained from CD8+ T cells sorted from blood. CDR3: CASSENPTGGRYNEQFF. CDR3 nucleotides: TGTGCCAGCAGTGAAAACCCCACAGGGGGCCGGTACAATGAGCAGTTCTTC.